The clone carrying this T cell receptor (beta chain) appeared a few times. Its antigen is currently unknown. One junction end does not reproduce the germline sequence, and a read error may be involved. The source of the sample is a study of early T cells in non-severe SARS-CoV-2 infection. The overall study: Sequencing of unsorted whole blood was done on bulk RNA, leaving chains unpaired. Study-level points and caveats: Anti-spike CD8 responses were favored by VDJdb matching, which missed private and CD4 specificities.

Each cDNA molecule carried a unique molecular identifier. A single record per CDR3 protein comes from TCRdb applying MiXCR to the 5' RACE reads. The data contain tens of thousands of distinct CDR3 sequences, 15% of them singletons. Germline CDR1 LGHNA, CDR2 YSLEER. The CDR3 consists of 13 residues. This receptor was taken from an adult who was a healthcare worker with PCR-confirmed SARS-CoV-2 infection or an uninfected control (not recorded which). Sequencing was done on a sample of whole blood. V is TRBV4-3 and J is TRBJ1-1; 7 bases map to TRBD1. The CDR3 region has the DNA TGCGCCAGCAGCCAAGCTGAGACAGGGCTAGTTGTCTTT. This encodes CASSQAETGLVVF.